This passage covers 25 T cell receptor beta chains from one sample sequenced in a study of shared clonotypes between healthy human individuals. Using immunoSEQ multiplex PCR, the repertoire was profiled, and TCRdb retains in-frame clones only, with some absent. The sample contains fewer than 3 million clones, 85% to 95% of which appear only once. Sequenced sample: naive CD4+ T cells from PBMCs. Subset meaning: CD45RA+ positively selected. Source of these receptors: a man between 18 and 29 years old in good health. Some clones in this sample may be carry-over from other donors' samples.

The genes are TRBV5-4 and TRBJ2-2; 12 bases line up with TRBD1. Germline lookup yields CDR1 SGHNT and CDR2 YYREEE (reference sequence). V shed 0 bases and J 3 bases; nucleotides not matched to a gene: 6. This CDR3 is built from 18 residues. DNA for the CDR3: TGTGCCAGCAGCTTGGCCCGGGACAGGGGGCGGGACACCGGGGAGCTGTTTTTT. Its protein is CASSLARDRGRDTGELFF.

Of note for this clone: Other DNA sequences in the sample encode the same CDR3. This rearrangement joins TRBV18 to TRBJ1-3; the D gene is possibly TRBD1 (5 bases). This CDR3 comprises 16 residues. The germline V and J ends were trimmed by 0 bases and 0 bases, with 9 bases remaining between them. CDR1 KGHSH and CDR2 LQKENI come from the germline V gene. The DNA of the CDR3 is TGTGCCAGCTCACCACCGGGGCGCTCCTCTGGAAACACCATATATTTT. It yields the protein CASSPPGRSSGNTIYF. The full variable domain, rest sourced from reference TRBV18 and TRBJ1-3, is NAGVMQNPRHLVRRRGQEARLRCSPMKGHSHVYWYRQLPEEGLKFMVYLQKENIIDESGMPKERFSAEFPKEGPSILRIQQVVRGDSAAYFCASSPPGRSSGNTIYFGEGSWLTVV.

The chain uses TRBV5-1 and TRBJ1-2, with D unresolved. V lost 5 bases, J lost 4 bases, and 15 bases lay in between. The CDR3 length is 14 residues. Germline V gene sequence: CDR1 SGHRS, CDR2 YFSETQ. This chain's CDR3 is CASSYRTASYGYTF. CDR3 nucleotide sequence: TGCGCCAGCAGTTATCGGACCGCCTCCTATGGCTACACCTTC. Complete variable domain (other parts from reference TRBV5-1 and TRBJ1-2): KAGVTQTPRYLIKTRGQQVTLSCSPISGHRSVSWYQQTPGQGLQFLFEYFSETQRNKGNFPGRFSGRQFSNSRSEMNVSTLELGDSALYLCASSYRTASYGYTFGSGTRLTVV.

V is TRBV5-6 and J is TRBJ2-5; possible D gene TRBD1, 6 bases. Per germline, CDR1 SGHDT and CDR2 YYEEEE. Trimming left V 4 bases short and J 1 base short, with 14 bases between. CDR3 length: 15 amino acids. As DNA, the CDR3 is TGTGCCAGCAGCCTTCCTGACAGGCCCCAAGAGACCCAGTACTTC. Amino acids: CASSLPDRPQETQYF.

A single count supports this clone. The chain joins TRBV15 to TRBJ1-2, with D hard to call. There are 12 residues in the CDR3. V was pared by 3 bases and J by 5 bases, with 7 bases between. The germline V gene encodes CDR1 LNHNV and CDR2 YYDKDF (reference sequence). CDR3 sequence reads: CATSRTRYGYTF. CDR3 in DNA: TGTGCCACCAGCAGGACACGGTATGGCTACACCTTC.

The chain has TRBV6-5 and TRBJ1-1; 8 bases fit TRBD1. Germline lookup yields CDR1 MNHEY and CDR2 SVGAGI. The CDR3 runs to 15 residues. V shed 6 bases, J shed 1 base, and the junction held 7 bases outside the gene matches. The CDR3 spells CASSLWTGRNTEAFF. The CDR3 DNA follows: TGTGCCAGCAGCCTATGGACAGGGCGGAACACTGAAGCTTTCTTT.

V and J are TRBV7-2 and TRBJ2-5, with unresolved D. Trimming cost V 5 bases and J 5 bases, with 21 bases left between them. CDR3 length: 16 amino acids. CDR1 SGHTA and CDR2 FQGNSA come from the germline V gene. The CDR3 DNA reads as TGTGCCAGCAGCCATCACCTTAAACAGAGAAAGGAGACCCAGTACTTC. Its protein product is CASSHHLKQRKETQYF.

V is TRBV6-5 and J is TRBJ2-5, with D unresolved. Trimming stripped 6 bases from V and 7 bases from J, with 18 bases between. The CDR3 has 14 residues. CDR1 is MNHEY and CDR2 is SVGAGI in the germline V gene. CDR3 in amino acids: CASRSRPDPGTQYF. CDR3 DNA: TGTGCCAGCAGGAGTCGGCCGGACCCGGGGACCCAGTACTTC.

The gene calls are TRBV11-2 and TRBJ1-1; D is perhaps TRBD1 (5 bases). Germline CDR1 is SGHAT and CDR2 is FQNNGV. V was trimmed by 5 bases and J by 5 bases, leaving 18 bases between them. The CDR3 totals 15 residues. The CDR3 nucleotides are TGTGCCAGCAGCCCGGGGACTTATTTGGGTACTGAAGCTTTCTTT. Its translation: CASSPGTYLGTEAFF. The whole variable domain, remainder taken from reference TRBV11-2 and TRBJ1-1, is EAGVAQSPRYKIIEKRQSVAFWCNPISGHATLYWYQQILGQGPKLLIQFQNNGVVDDSQLPKDRFSAERLKGVDSTLKIQPAKLEDSAVYLCASSPGTYLGTEAFFGQGTRLTVV.

This rearrangement joins TRBV7-7 to TRBJ1-5; D not certain. The CDR3 is 13 residues long. Trimming pared 1 base from V and 8 bases from J, leaving 9 bases between. Germline V gene lookup returns CDR1 SSHAT and CDR2 FNYEAQ (reference sequence). The CDR3 here is CASSLGPREPQHF. The CDR3 bases are TGTGCCAGCAGCTTAGGCCCGAGGGAGCCCCAGCATTTT. The variable domain in full, with the rest retrieved from reference TRBV7-7 and TRBJ1-5, is GAGVSQSPRYKVTKRGQDVTLRCDPISSHATLYWYQQALGQGPEFLTYFNYEAQPDKSGLPSDRFSAERPEGSISTLTIQRTEQRDSAMYRCASSLGPREPQHFGDGTRLSIL.

This chain links TRBV4-2 with TRBJ2-1; D not certain. The CDR3 is 15 residues long. The germline gives CDR1 LGHNA, CDR2 YNFKEQ. Trimming pared 4 bases from V and 1 base from J, leaving 11 bases between. CDR3 sequence: CASSPPMGSYNEQFF. In DNA, the CDR3 is TGTGCCAGCAGCCCTCCTATGGGGTCCTACAATGAGCAGTTCTTC.

The gene calls are TRBV5-4 and TRBJ2-5; TRBD1 agrees at 9 bases. In germline, CDR1 is SGHNT, CDR2 YYREEE (reference sequence). CDR3 length: 15 residues. J lost 0 bases, V lost 4 bases, and 4 bases had no gene match. CDR3 DNA: TGTGCCAGCAGCCGCGGACAGGGGTACCAAGAGACCCAGTACTTC. Its protein product is CASSRGQGYQETQYF.

The chain's CDR3 is CASRAADRGDTEAFF. Here the CDR3 DNA reads TGTGCCAGCAGAGCGGCGGACAGGGGGGACACTGAAGCTTTCTTT. The rearrangement uses TRBV2 and TRBJ1-1, with 10 bases fitting TRBD1. This CDR3 has 15 residues. Per the germline V gene, CDR1 is SNHLY and CDR2 is FYNNEI. J lost 3 bases, V lost 6 bases, and 7 bases had no gene match.

The chain joins TRBV10-3 to TRBJ2-7; tentative D call: TRBD1 (5 bases). The CDR3 covers 14 residues. V gave up 1 base and J gave up 4 bases, with 11 bases separating them. Germline CDR1 is ENHRY and CDR2 is SYGVKD. The CDR3 loop is CAISEFRVHYEQYF. The DNA for the CDR3 is TGTGCCATCAGTGAGTTCAGGGTTCATTACGAGCAGTACTTC.

The chain uses TRBV7-9 and TRBJ2-7, with a tentative D call TRBD1 (5 bases). This CDR3 comprises 17 residues. Germline loops: CDR1 SEHNR, CDR2 FQNEAQ (reference sequence). V was shortened by 0 bases and J by 2 bases, with 17 bases between the two germline ends. The CDR3 is CASSLALGQVRPYEQYF. CDR3 DNA sequence: TGTGCCAGCAGCTTAGCGCTGGGGCAGGTCCGCCCCTACGAGCAGTACTTC.

The rearrangement links TRBV4-1 to TRBJ1-4; tentatively, D is TRBD1 (5 bases). The CDR3 has 16 amino acids. Trimming stripped 3 bases from V and 3 bases from J, with 14 bases between. Germline V gene lookup returns CDR1 MGHRA and CDR2 YSYEKL. CDR3 region: CASSHARGDSNEKLFF. For the CDR3, the DNA is TGCGCCAGCAGCCACGCACGGGGGGATTCTAATGAAAAACTGTTTTTT.

V gene TRBV27 combines with J gene TRBJ1-2, with 8 bases identical to TRBD1. V trimming: 5 bases; J trimming: 0 bases; junction bases outside the gene matches: 5. The germline V gene encodes CDR1 MNHEY and CDR2 SMNVEV (reference sequence). The CDR3 runs to 15 residues. CDR3 residues: CASSLQGVANYGYTF. As DNA, the CDR3 is TGTGCCAGCAGTCTACAGGGGGTAGCTAACTATGGCTACACCTTC.

CDR3 coding DNA: TGTGCCTGGACTCACAAGACGGCCGGGAGGGGCCAAGAGACCCAGTACTTC. It encodes CAWTHKTAGRGQETQYF. The chain carries TRBV30 and TRBJ2-5, with 8 bases that match TRBD2. The CDR3 sequence is 17 residues long. Germline CDR1 and CDR2: GTSNPN and SVGIG (reference sequence). The ends lost 4 bases at V and 1 base at J; junction bases unmatched: 14.

V gene TRBV5-1 combines with J gene TRBJ2-1, with TRBD2 identical over 12 bases. Trimming took 2 bases from V and 4 from J; bases not matched to a gene: 4. The CDR3 is 16 amino acids. Germline CDR1 is SGHRS and CDR2 is YFSETQ. The chain's CDR3 is CASSFSLAGGYNEQFF. CDR3 coding DNA: TGCGCCAGCAGCTTTTCTCTAGCGGGAGGGTACAATGAGCAGTTCTTC. Complete variable domain (other parts from reference TRBV5-1 and TRBJ2-1): KAGVTQTPRYLIKTRGQQVTLSCSPISGHRSVSWYQQTPGQGLQFLFEYFSETQRNKGNFPGRFSGRQFSNSRSEMNVSTLELGDSALYLCASSFSLAGGYNEQFFGPGTRLTVL.

The rearrangement links TRBV30 to TRBJ1-3; D is ambiguous. CDR3 size: 14 residues. Germline V CDR1 and CDR2: GTSNPN, SVGIG (reference sequence). V was pared by 3 bases and J by 0 bases, with 9 bases between. The CDR3 nucleotides read TGTGCCTGGAGGGCGGCGAGCTCTGGAAACACCATATATTTT. Translating it yields CAWRAASSGNTIYF.

This chain links TRBV7-2 with TRBJ2-1; 9 bases match TRBD2. In germline, CDR1 is SGHTA, CDR2 FQGNSA. This CDR3 spans 15 amino acids. Trimming removed 5 bases from V and 9 bases from J; junction bases left unmatched: 11. CDR3 sequence (DNA): TGTGCCAGCAGCCATTTCGCGGGAGGGCCCTCTGAGCAGTTCTTC. Amino acid sequence: CASSHFAGGPSEQFF.

This chain's CDR3 is CASSPTRASNQPQHF. The DNA for the CDR3 is TGTGCCAGCTCCCCGACCCGCGCGAGCAATCAGCCCCAGCATTTT. This chain uses TRBV28 with TRBJ1-5; D is uncertain. Germline V gives CDR1 MDHEN, CDR2 SYDVKM. This CDR3 spans 15 amino acids. Trimming left V 8 bases short and J 1 base short, with 15 bases between. The whole variable domain, filled in from reference TRBV28 and TRBJ1-5, reads DVKVTQSSRYLVKRTGEKVFLECVQDMDHENMFWYRQDPGLGLRLIYFSYDVKMKEKGDIPEGYSVSREKKERFSLILESASTNQTSMYLCASSPTRASNQPQHFGDGTRLSIL.

The V call is TRBV6-1, the J call TRBJ2-7, with TRBD2 identical over 11 bases. V gave up 3 bases and J gave up 3 bases; unmatched junction bases: 4. This CDR3 has 15 residues. The germline V gene encodes CDR1 MNHNS and CDR2 SASEGT. CDR3 protein: CASSEGTSGYYEQYF. CDR3 nucleotides: TGTGCCAGCAGTGAGGGGACTAGCGGCTACTACGAGCAGTACTTC.

The chain links TRBV6-4 to TRBJ2-3; D is perhaps TRBD1 or TRBD2 (5 bases each). The V gene's germline CDR1 is MRHNA and CDR2 SNTAGT. V was cut by 4 bases and J by 4 bases, with 12 bases left in between. The CDR3 has 14 residues. CDR3: CASSVGGEADTQYF. The CDR3 DNA is TGTGCCAGCAGTGTTGGGGGAGAGGCAGATACGCAGTATTTT.

This chain joins TRBV2 and TRBJ1-2, with 8 bases matching TRBD1. The CDR3 consists of 14 residues. CDR1 and CDR2 from the germline V gene are SNHLY and FYNNEI. J was trimmed by 1 base and V by 5 bases; bases with no gene match: 3. CDR3 protein: CASSRTGRNYGYTF. CDR3 coding DNA: TGTGCCAGCAGTCGGACAGGGCGTAACTATGGCTACACCTTC.